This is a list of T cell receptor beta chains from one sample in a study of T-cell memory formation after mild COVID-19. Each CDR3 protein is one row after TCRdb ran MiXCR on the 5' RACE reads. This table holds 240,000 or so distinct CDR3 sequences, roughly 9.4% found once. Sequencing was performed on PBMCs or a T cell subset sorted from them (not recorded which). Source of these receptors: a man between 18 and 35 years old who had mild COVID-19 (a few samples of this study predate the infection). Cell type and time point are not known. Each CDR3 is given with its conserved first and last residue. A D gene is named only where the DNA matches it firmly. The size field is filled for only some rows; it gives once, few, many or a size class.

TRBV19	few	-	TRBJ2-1	CASRQVGNHEQFF	TGTGCCAGCCGGCAGGTGGGCAACCATGAGCAGTTCTTC
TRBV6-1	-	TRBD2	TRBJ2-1	CASSGSGGFNEQFF	TGTGCCAGCAGTGGCAGCGGGGGGTTCAATGAGCAGTTCTTC
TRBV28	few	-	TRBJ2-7	CASSLGAGHYEQYF	TGTGCCAGCAGTTTAGGGGCAGGGCACTACGAGCAGTACTTC
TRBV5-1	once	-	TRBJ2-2	CASSPHGEVAGELFF	TGCGCCAGCAGCCCCCATGGAGAGGTCGCCGGGGAGCTGTTTTTT
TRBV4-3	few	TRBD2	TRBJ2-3	CASSQIRAGGHDTQYF	TGCGCCAGCAGCCAAATCCGAGCGGGGGGGCATGATACGCAGTATTTT
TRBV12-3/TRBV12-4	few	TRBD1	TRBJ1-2	CASSGSTGVGYTF	TGTGCCAGCAGTGGGTCGACAGGGGTCGGCTACACCTTC
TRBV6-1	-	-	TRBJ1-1	CASSDRNTPNTEAFF	TGTGCCAGCAGTGACAGGAACACACCGAACACTGAAGCTTTCTTT
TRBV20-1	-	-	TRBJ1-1	CSARTDSEAFF	TGCAGTGCTCGAACCGACAGTGAAGCTTTCTTT
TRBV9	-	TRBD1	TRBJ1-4	CASSPTGGGREKLFF	TGTGCCAGCAGCCCTACAGGGGGAGGGAGGGAAAAACTGTTTTTT
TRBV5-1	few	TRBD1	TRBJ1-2	CASSNEGADYGYTF	TGCGCCAGCAGTAACGAGGGGGCTGACTATGGCTACACCTTC
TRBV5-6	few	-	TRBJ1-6	CASSLERGVSPLHF	TGTGCCAGCAGCTTGGAAAGGGGGGTATCACCCCTCCACTTT
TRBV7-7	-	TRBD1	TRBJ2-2	CASSQGEWPGELFF	TGTGCCAGCAGCCAGGGGGAATGGCCCGGGGAGCTGTTTTTT
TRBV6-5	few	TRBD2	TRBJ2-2	CASSWPTSGDRMGTGELFF	TGTGCCAGCAGTTGGCCGACTAGCGGGGACCGGATGGGAACCGGGGAGCTGTTTTTT
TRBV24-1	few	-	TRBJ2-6	CATSDSALASSGANVLTF	TGTGCCACCAGTGATTCGGCACTCGCCTCCTCTGGGGCCAACGTCCTGACTTTC
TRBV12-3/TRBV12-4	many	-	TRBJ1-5	CASSLNQPQHF	TGTGCCAGCAGTTTAAATCAGCCCCAGCATTTT
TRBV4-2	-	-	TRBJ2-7	CASSPSVAGRAYEQYF	TGTGCCAGCAGCCCCTCGGTAGCAGGCAGGGCCTACGAGCAGTACTTC
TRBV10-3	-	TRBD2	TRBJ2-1	CAISGGLVVGLEQFF	TGTGCCATCAGTGGTGGACTAGTGGTGGGCCTTGAGCAGTTCTTC
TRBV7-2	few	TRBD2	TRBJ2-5	CASSQGNSGGETQYF	TGTGCCAGCAGCCAAGGGAATAGCGGGGGCGAGACCCAGTACTTC